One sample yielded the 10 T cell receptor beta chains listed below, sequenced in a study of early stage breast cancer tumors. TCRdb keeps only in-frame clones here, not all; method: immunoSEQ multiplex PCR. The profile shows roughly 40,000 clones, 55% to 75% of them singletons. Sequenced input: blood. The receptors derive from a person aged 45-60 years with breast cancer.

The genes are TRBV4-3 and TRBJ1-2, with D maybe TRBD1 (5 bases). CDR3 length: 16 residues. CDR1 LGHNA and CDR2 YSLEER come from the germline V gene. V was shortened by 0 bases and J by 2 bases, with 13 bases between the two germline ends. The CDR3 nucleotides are TGCGCCAGCAGCCAAGATCTGACGACAGTAAACTATGGCTACACCTTC. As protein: CASSQDLTTVNYGYTF.

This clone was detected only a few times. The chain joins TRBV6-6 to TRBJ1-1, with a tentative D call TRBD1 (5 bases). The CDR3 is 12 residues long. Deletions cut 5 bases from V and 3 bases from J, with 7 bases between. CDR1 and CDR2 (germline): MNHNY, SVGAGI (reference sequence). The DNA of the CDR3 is TGTGCCAGCAGTCAACAGGACACTGAAGCTTTCTTT. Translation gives CASSQQDTEAFF.

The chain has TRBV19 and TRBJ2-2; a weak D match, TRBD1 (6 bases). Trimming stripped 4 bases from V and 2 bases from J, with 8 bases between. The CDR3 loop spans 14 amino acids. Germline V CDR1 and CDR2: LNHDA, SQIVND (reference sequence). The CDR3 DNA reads TGTGCCAGTAGTAAGGGGGTCAACACCGGGGAGCTGTTTTTT. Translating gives CASSKGVNTGELFF.

This chain's CDR3 is CASTQSQGAMGGTGELFF. The CDR3 region has the DNA TGTGCCAGCACACAATCACAGGGGGCAATGGGAGGCACCGGGGAGCTGTTTTTT. This sequence joins TRBV25-1 and TRBJ2-2, with 9 bases aligning to TRBD1. J was trimmed by 4 bases and V by 7 bases; bases with no gene match: 16. This CDR3 has 18 amino acids. In germline, CDR1 is MGHDK, CDR2 SYGVNS.

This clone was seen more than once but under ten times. CDR3 in amino acids: CSVRGVYLAGGDNEQFF. Here the CDR3 DNA reads TGCAGCGTTCGGGGAGTCTACTTAGCGGGAGGTGATAATGAGCAGTTCTTC. This rearrangement joins TRBV29-1 to TRBJ2-1, with TRBD2 matching over 10 bases. Trimming cost V 5 bases and J 7 bases; bases outside gene matches: 17. CDR3 length equals 17 residues. Germline loops: CDR1 SQVTM, CDR2 ANQGSEA.

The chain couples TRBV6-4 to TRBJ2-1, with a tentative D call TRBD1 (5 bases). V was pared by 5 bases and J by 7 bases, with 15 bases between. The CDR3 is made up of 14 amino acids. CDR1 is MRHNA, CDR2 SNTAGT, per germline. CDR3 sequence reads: CASSPTGSSNEQFF. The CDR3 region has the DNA TGTGCCAGCAGTCCCACAGGTAGCTCTAATGAGCAGTTCTTC.

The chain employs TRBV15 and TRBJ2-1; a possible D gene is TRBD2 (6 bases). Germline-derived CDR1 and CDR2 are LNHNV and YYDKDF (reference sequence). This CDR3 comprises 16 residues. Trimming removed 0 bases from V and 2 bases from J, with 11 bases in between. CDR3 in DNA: TGTGCCACCAGCAGAGATCCGGGCGGGGCCTACAATGAGCAGTTCTTC. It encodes CATSRDPGGAYNEQFF. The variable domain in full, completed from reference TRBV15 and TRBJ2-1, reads DAMVIQNPRYQVTQFGKPVTLSCSQTLNHNVMYWYQQKSSQAPKLLFHYYDKDFNNEADTPDNFQSRRPNTSFCFLDIRSPGLGDTAMYLCATSRDPGGAYNEQFFGPGTRLTVL.

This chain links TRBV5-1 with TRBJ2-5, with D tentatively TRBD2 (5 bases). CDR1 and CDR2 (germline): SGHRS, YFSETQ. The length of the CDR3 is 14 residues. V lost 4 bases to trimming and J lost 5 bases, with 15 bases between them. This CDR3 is CASSLGRTGETQYF. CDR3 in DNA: TGCGCCAGCAGCCTAGGACGGACGGGGGAGACCCAGTACTTC.

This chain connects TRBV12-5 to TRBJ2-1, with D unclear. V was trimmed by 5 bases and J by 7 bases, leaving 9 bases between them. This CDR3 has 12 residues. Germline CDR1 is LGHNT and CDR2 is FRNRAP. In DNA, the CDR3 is TGTGCTAGTGGTCGAGACACGAATGAGCAGTTCTTC. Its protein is CASGRDTNEQFF.

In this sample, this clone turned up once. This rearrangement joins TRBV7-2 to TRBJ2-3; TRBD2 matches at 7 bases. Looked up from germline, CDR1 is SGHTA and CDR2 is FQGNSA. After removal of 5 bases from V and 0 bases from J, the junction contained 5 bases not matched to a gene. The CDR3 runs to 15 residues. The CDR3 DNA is TGTGCCAGCAGCGACACTAGCGCTAGCACAGATACGCAGTATTTT. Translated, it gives CASSDTSASTDTQYF.